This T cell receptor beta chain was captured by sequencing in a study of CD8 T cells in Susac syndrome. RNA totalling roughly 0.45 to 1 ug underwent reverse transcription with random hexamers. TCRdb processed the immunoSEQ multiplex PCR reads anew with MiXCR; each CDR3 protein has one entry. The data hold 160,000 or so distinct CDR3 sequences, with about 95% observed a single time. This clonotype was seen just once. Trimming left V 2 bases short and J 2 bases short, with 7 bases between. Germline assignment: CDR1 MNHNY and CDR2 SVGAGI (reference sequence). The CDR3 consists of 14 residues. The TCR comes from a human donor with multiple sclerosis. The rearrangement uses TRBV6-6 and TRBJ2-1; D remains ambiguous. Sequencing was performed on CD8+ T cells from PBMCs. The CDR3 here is CASSYTGPYNEQFF. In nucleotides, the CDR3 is TGTGCCAGCAGTTACACTGGACCCTACAATGAGCAGTTCTTC.